This entry features one T cell receptor (beta chain) sequence. Germline assignment: CDR1 SGHNT and CDR2 YYREEE (reference sequence). This CDR3 has 16 residues. V lost 1 base and J lost 1; bases outside the gene matches: 6. The entry originates in a study of cytomegalovirus exposure and HLA in healthy donors. The PCR used 60 Vbeta and 13 Jbeta primers. Some clones are missing from TCRdb's copy, which holds only in-frame ones; the method was immunoSEQ multiplex PCR. The sample contains around 100,000 clones, around three quarters of which appear only once. The material sequenced was PBMCs. The receptor's source is a man between 50 and 59 years old in good health and CMV-seropositive. The chain links TRBV5-4 to TRBJ2-5, with 8 positions matching TRBD2. The CDR3 coding sequence is TGTGCCAGCAGCTTGAGATCGGGGGGGCCCCAAGAGACCCAGTACTTC. Translated, it gives CASSLRSGGPQETQYF.